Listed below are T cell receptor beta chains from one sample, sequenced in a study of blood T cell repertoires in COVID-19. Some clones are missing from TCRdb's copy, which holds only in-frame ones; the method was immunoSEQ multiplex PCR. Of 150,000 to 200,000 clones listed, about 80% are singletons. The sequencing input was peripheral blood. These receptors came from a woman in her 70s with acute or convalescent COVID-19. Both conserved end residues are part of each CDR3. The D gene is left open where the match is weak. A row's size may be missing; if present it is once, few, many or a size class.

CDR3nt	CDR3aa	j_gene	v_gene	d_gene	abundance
TGTGCCTGGAGTGAAGCGGGTTCGAGAGATACGCAGTATTTT	CAWSEAGSRDTQYF	TRBJ2-3	TRBV30	NA	NA
TGTGCCAGCAGCACGACTAGCGCAGAATACGAGCAGTACTTC	CASSTTSAEYEQYF	TRBJ2-7	TRBV5-4	TRBD2	once
TGTGCCAGCAGCTTGGGACAGGGGGCGGCCTACGAGCAGTACTTC	CASSLGQGAAYEQYF	TRBJ2-7	TRBV9	TRBD1	NA
TGTGCCAGGGGGCCAGGCTCCTACGAGCAGTACTTC	CARGPGSYEQYF	TRBJ2-7	TRBV5-5	NA	NA
TGTGCCAGCATGGGGCTTCTTCGGGAAAAACTGTTTTTT	CASMGLLREKLFF	TRBJ1-4	TRBV2	NA	NA
TGCGCCAGCAGCTTCGTGACTAGCGGCTACAATGAGCAGTTCTTC	CASSFVTSGYNEQFF	TRBJ2-1	TRBV5-1	TRBD2	NA
TGTGCCAGCAGCCAAACTCCGAGAGGCGAGCAGTACTTC	CASSQTPRGEQYF	TRBJ2-7	TRBV3-1/TRBV3-2	NA	NA
TGTGCCAGCAGTTGGGACAGGCTCGAGCAGTACTTC	CASSWDRLEQYF	TRBJ2-7	TRBV28	TRBD1	once
TGTGCCAGAAGGAGCTATGAGCAGTTCTTC	CARRSYEQFF	TRBJ2-1	TRBV25-1	NA	NA
TGTGCCAGCAGCCGGGGACTAGCGGGACAAGACAATGAGCAGTTCTTC	CASSRGLAGQDNEQFF	TRBJ2-1	TRBV5-4	TRBD2	NA
TGTGCCAGCAGTTACAGTGGGCTAGCGGGAGGTTGGAGCTCCTACAATGAGCAGTTCTTC	CASSYSGLAGGWSSYNEQFF	TRBJ2-1	TRBV6-2/TRBV6-3	TRBD2	NA
TGCGCCAGTGGAGGCTTCGGCAACGAGCAGTACTTC	CASGGFGNEQYF	TRBJ2-7	TRBV5-1	NA	once
TGTGCCAGCAAGACAGGGGAGAGCACCGGGGAGCTGTTTTTT	CASKTGESTGELFF	TRBJ2-2	TRBV6-4	TRBD1	NA
TGTGCCAGCAGTGGACTAGCGCCAAACCTTGGTAGTGAGCAGTTCTTC	CASSGLAPNLGSEQFF	TRBJ2-1	TRBV2	TRBD2	NA
TGTGCCAGCAGCTTATCGCGCGGGGATACGCAGTATTTT	CASSLSRGDTQYF	TRBJ2-3	TRBV11-1	NA	NA
TGTGCCAGCAGGAGGACAGCGGACTATGGCTACACCTTC	CASRRTADYGYTF	TRBJ1-2	TRBV12-3/TRBV12-4	NA	NA
TGTGCCATCAGTGAGACAGGGTCGGATCAGCCCCAGCATTTT	CAISETGSDQPQHF	TRBJ1-5	TRBV10-3	NA	NA
TGTGCCAGCAGCTCCGACACAAATCAGCCCCAGCATTTT	CASSSDTNQPQHF	TRBJ1-5	TRBV7-2	NA	NA
TGTGCCAGCAGCCCGTCCGGGGGGGTGCAAAGTGGCTACACCTTC	CASSPSGGVQSGYTF	TRBJ1-2	TRBV3-1/TRBV3-2	NA	NA
TGCAGCGTTGAAGCCGGGGATGGCTACACCTTC	CSVEAGDGYTF	TRBJ1-2	TRBV29-1	NA	NA
TGTGCCAGCAGCCCAACAGGGGGCGAGGGAGAGACCCAGTACTTC	CASSPTGGEGETQYF	TRBJ2-5	TRBV7-9	TRBD1	NA
TGTGCCAGCAGTCGCCTTCGGGACAATTACGAGCAGTACTTC	CASSRLRDNYEQYF	TRBJ2-7	TRBV6-6	NA	NA
TGTGCCAGCAGCCAGGTCGGGAGAGGCTACGAGCAGTACTTC	CASSQVGRGYEQYF	TRBJ2-7	TRBV6-5	NA	few
TGTGCCAGTAGCCCCCGCTCCTACAATGAGCAGTTCTTC	CASSPRSYNEQFF	TRBJ2-1	TRBV19	NA	few
TGTGCCAGCAATCCGGGACACAGCACCGGGGAGCTGTTTTTT	CASNPGHSTGELFF	TRBJ2-2	TRBV14	NA	once
TGTGCCAGCTCACCGTCCGGGACTAGCGGGAGGTCATACAATGAGCAGTTCTTC	CASSPSGTSGRSYNEQFF	TRBJ2-1	TRBV18	TRBD2	NA
TGTGCCAGCGCCGGGACAGGGGGCTACGAGCAGTACTTC	CASAGTGGYEQYF	TRBJ2-7	TRBV19	TRBD1	few
TGCAGCGTTGAACCCGGAGGGAGGTTCTATGGCTACACCTTC	CSVEPGGRFYGYTF	TRBJ1-2	TRBV29-1	NA	NA
TGTGCCAGCACCACTGCGGGCATTCAGTACTTC	CASTTAGIQYF	TRBJ2-4	TRBV11-2	NA	few
TGCGCCAGCAGCCAAGGGTGGGGACTAGCGGTCTCCTACGAGCAGTACTTC	CASSQGWGLAVSYEQYF	TRBJ2-7	TRBV4-1	TRBD2	NA
TGTGCCAGCAGTTTAACGGTCCCGAACACTGAAGCTTTCTTT	CASSLTVPNTEAFF	TRBJ1-1	TRBV6-6	NA	few
TGTGCCAGCAGGACAGGGAACACTGAAGCTTTCTTT	CASRTGNTEAFF	TRBJ1-1	TRBV12-3/TRBV12-4	NA	NA
TGCGCCAGCAGTGTGGGCAGGCAAGAGACCCAGTACTTC	CASSVGRQETQYF	TRBJ2-5	TRBV10-1	NA	NA
TGTGCCAGCAGCGCGTCCCAGGGGACCTACGAGCAGTACTTC	CASSASQGTYEQYF	TRBJ2-7	TRBV7-8	NA	NA
TGCGCCAGCAGCCAAGACCTTCCTAGGGAGTATGAAGCTTTCTTT	CASSQDLPREYEAFF	TRBJ1-1	TRBV4-1	NA	NA
TGTGCCAGCAGCAGGGACTACGGTTCCAATGAGCAGTTCTTC	CASSRDYGSNEQFF	TRBJ2-1	TRBV11-3	TRBD2	NA
TGTGCCACCAGTGATCCTCGACAGGGCGGAGGGACAGATACGCAGTATTTT	CATSDPRQGGGTDTQYF	TRBJ2-3	TRBV24-1	NA	NA
TGTGCCAGTAGTCCAGGGATTGAGCCCCAGCATTTT	CASSPGIEPQHF	TRBJ1-5	TRBV19	NA	NA
TGCGCCAGCAGCTTAAGCGGGAGGGATGAGCAGTTCTTC	CASSLSGRDEQFF	TRBJ2-1	TRBV10-1	TRBD2	NA
TGTGCCAGCAGTACAGGTTCCGGAAACACCATATATTTT	CASSTGSGNTIYF	TRBJ1-3	TRBV6-5	NA	NA
TGTGCCAGTAGTATTGGACAGCTGAACACTGAAGCTTTCTTT	CASSIGQLNTEAFF	TRBJ1-1	TRBV19	NA	NA